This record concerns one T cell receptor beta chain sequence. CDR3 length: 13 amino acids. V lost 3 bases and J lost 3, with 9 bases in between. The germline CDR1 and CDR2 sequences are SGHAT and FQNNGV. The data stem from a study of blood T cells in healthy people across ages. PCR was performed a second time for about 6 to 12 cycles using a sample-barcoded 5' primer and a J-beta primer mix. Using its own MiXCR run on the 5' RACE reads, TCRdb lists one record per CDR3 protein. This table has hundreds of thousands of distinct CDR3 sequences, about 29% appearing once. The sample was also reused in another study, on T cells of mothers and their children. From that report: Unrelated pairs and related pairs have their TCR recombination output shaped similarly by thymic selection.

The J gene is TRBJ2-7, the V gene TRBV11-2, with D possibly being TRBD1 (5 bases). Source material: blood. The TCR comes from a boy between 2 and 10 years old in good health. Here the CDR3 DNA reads TGTGCCAGCAGCTTTGAAAGGGGCTACGAGCAGTACTTC. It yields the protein CASSFERGYEQYF. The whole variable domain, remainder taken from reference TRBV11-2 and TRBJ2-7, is EAGVAQSPRYKIIEKRQSVAFWCNPISGHATLYWYQQILGQGPKLLIQFQNNGVVDDSQLPKDRFSAERLKGVDSTLKIQPAKLEDSAVYLCASSFERGYEQYFGPGTRLTVT.